The 3 T cell receptor beta chains given below trace back to one sample, sequenced in a study of blood T cell repertoires in COVID-19. Sequencing used immunoSEQ multiplex PCR; TCRdb keeps in-frame clones, though not all of them. Here the sample spans some 150,000 clones, about 85% being singletons. Material for sequencing was peripheral blood. These receptors all come from a human donor in a cohort sampled during active COVID-19.

Only one count was recorded for this clone. The rearrangement joins TRBV19 to TRBJ1-6, with 7 bases lining up with TRBD1. The CDR3 is 13 amino acids. Germline-derived CDR1 and CDR2 are LNHDA and SQIVND (reference sequence). J gave up 10 bases and V 2 bases, and 2 bases lay outside the gene matches. The CDR3 spells CASSITGDSPLHF. The DNA for the CDR3 is TGTGCCAGTAGTATAACAGGGGACTCACCCCTCCACTTT.

This clone was recorded many times. V usage is TRBV19 and J usage is TRBJ2-7, with a possible D match to TRBD2 (5 bases). CDR1 is LNHDA, CDR2 SQIVND, per germline (reference sequence). The CDR3 extends over 15 amino acids. The ends were cut back, 5 bases at V and 0 bases at J, with 14 bases in the middle. DNA of the CDR3: TGTGCCAGTAGTGGCGGGCCGGGTCCCTCCTACGAGCAGTACTTC. It is translated as CASSGGPGPSYEQYF.

This clone was detected once. The rearrangement joins TRBV30 to TRBJ2-7; TRBD1 is a possible D gene (6 bases). Germline CDR1 reads GTSNPN; CDR2 reads SVGIG (reference sequence). The CDR3 is 13 residues long. Trimming cost V 2 bases and J 2 bases, with 10 bases left between them. CDR3 loop: CAWSFGQTYEQYF. Here the CDR3 DNA reads TGTGCCTGGAGTTTTGGACAGACCTACGAGCAGTACTTC.